The 10 T cell receptor beta chains listed next were all sequenced from one sample in a study of blood T cell repertoires in COVID-19. The data were produced by immunoSEQ multiplex PCR, yet TCRdb's version contains in-frame clones alone and is incomplete. The table records approximately 150,000 clones, about four fifths of them present only once. The sample consisted of peripheral blood. Receptors were obtained from a man aged 65 to 79 with active or convalescent COVID-19.

The chain uses TRBV28 and TRBJ2-1; TRBD2 matches at 11 bases. In germline, CDR1 is MDHEN, CDR2 SYDVKM. The trim removed 8 bases at V and 2 bases at J, leaving 8 bases unmatched. The CDR3 totals 16 residues. CDR3 DNA sequence: TGTGCCAGCGGGGGGACTAGCGGAACCCCCTACAATGAGCAGTTCTTC. It translates to CASGGTSGTPYNEQFF.

This sequence joins TRBV29-1 and TRBJ2-1; possibly TRBD1 for D (5 bases). CDR1 SQVTM and CDR2 ANQGSEA come from the germline V gene. CDR3 size: 12 residues. In DNA form, the CDR3 reads TGCACCATGAGCCAACAGGACGGGGAGCAGTTCTTC. Encoded protein: CTMSQQDGEQFF.

This chain uses TRBV5-1 with TRBJ1-2; 8 nucleotides align to TRBD1. The V segment lost 0 bases and the J segment 8 bases; nucleotides outside the gene matches: 9. Germline V gene data show CDR1 as SGHRS and CDR2 as YFSETQ. CDR3 length equals 15 residues. The CDR3 region is CASSLEVRGRGGYTF. Written as DNA, the CDR3 is TGCGCCAGCAGCTTGGAGGTCAGGGGGCGCGGCGGCTACACCTTC.

In this sample, this clone turned up a few times. The genes are TRBV10-3 and TRBJ1-1; a weak D match, TRBD1 (6 bases). CDR1 and CDR2 (germline): ENHRY, SYGVKD. V lost 10 bases and J lost 0, with 12 bases in between. The CDR3 totals 13 residues. The CDR3 nucleotides are TGTGCCACCCGACAGGACATGAACACTGAAGCTTTCTTT. This sequence encodes CATRQDMNTEAFF.

V and J are TRBV24-1 and TRBJ2-5, with 7 bases lining up with TRBD1. After removal of 2 bases from V and 2 bases from J, the junction contained 4 bases not matched to a gene. CDR1 and CDR2 from the germline V gene are KGHDR and SFDVKD. This CDR3 has 15 amino acids. The CDR3 protein is CATSDYRDRQETQYF. The CDR3 DNA reads as TGTGCCACCAGTGATTACCGGGACAGACAAGAGACCCAGTACTTC.

The chain has TRBV6-6 and TRBJ2-2, with 8 bases that match TRBD1. CDR1 is MNHNY and CDR2 is SVGAGI in the germline V gene (reference sequence). V was pared by 6 bases and J by 2 bases, with 5 bases of the junction left unmatched. There are 15 residues in the CDR3. CDR3 nucleotides: TGTGCCAGCAGAAAGGGACAGGAAAACACCGGGGAGCTGTTTTTT. Its protein is CASRKGQENTGELFF.

The V gene is TRBV30, the J gene TRBJ2-3; D unresolved. The CDR3 contains 13 residues. Deletions cut 1 base from V and 2 bases from J, with 7 bases between. CDR1 is GTSNPN, CDR2 SVGIG, per germline (reference sequence). The CDR3 loop reads CAWSGRNTDTQYF. CDR3 bases: TGTGCCTGGAGTGGGAGAAACACAGATACGCAGTATTTT.

The rearrangement uses TRBV7-2 and TRBJ2-7, with 8 positions matching TRBD1. Per germline, CDR1 SGHTA and CDR2 FQGNSA. Unmatched junction bases numbered 5, after V lost 4 bases and J lost 3 bases. The CDR3 covers 14 residues. The CDR3 here is CASSSWTGNYEQYF. Here the CDR3 DNA reads TGTGCCAGCAGCTCCTGGACAGGGAACTACGAGCAGTACTTC.

This chain links TRBV24-1 with TRBJ1-4, with D perhaps TRBD1 (5 bases). There are 15 residues in the CDR3. The ends were cut back, 4 bases at V and 8 bases at J, with 16 bases in the middle. Per germline, CDR1 KGHDR and CDR2 SFDVKD. The CDR3 region has the DNA TGTGCCACCAGTGAAAAAACAGGTGGGCGGGAAAAACTGTTTTTT. Translating gives CATSEKTGGREKLFF.

J is TRBJ2-1 and V is TRBV18; D possibly corresponds to TRBD2 (5 bases). CDR3 size: 11 residues. Germline-derived CDR1 and CDR2 are KGHSH and LQKENI. The V gene lost 6 bases and the J gene lost 10 bases, with 10 bases spanning the gap. The CDR3 bases are TGTGCCAGCTCGGCGGGCAAGGAGCAGTTCTTC. This gives the protein CASSAGKEQFF. The entire variable domain, with the rest obtained from reference TRBV18 and TRBJ2-1, is as follows: NAGVMQNPRHLVRRRGQEARLRCSPMKGHSHVYWYRQLPEEGLKFMVYLQKENIIDESGMPKERFSAEFPKEGPSILRIQQVVRGDSAAYFCASSAGKEQFFGPGTRLTVL.